This TCR beta chain was captured in a study of cytomegalovirus exposure and HLA in healthy donors. The V gene lost 0 bases and the J gene lost 8 bases, with 14 bases spanning the gap. The CDR3 extends over 15 amino acids. This clone was seen only a few times. This PCR relied on a set of 60 Vbeta primers and 13 Jbeta primers. Clones were read by immunoSEQ multiplex PCR, and TCRdb kept only the in-frame ones, dropping some. Here the sample spans roughly 200,000 clones, roughly 9.4% being singletons. The V and J genes are TRBV23-1 and TRBJ1-5; D is unresolved. TRBV23-1 is an open reading frame whose function is uncertain. The origin of this receptor is a woman in her 30s in good health and CMV-seropositive. Sequencing was performed on PBMCs. As DNA, the CDR3 is TGCGCCAGCAGTCAATCAGGGCAGGAGGTGAAGCCCCAGCATTTT. Protein: CASSQSGQEVKPQHF.